A single sample is the source of the 26 T cell receptor beta chains below, sequenced in a study of blood T cell repertoires in COVID-19. Using immunoSEQ multiplex PCR, the repertoire was profiled, and TCRdb retains in-frame clones only, with some absent. The sample records about 440,000 clones, about 92% being singletons. Material for sequencing was PBMCs or T cells enriched from blood (not recorded which). The source is a man aged 18 to 29 who had recovered from COVID-19.

The rearrangement uses TRBV14 and TRBJ2-7; tentative D call: TRBD1 (6 bases). V gave up 3 bases and J gave up 12 bases, with 18 bases separating them. This CDR3 spans 13 amino acids. Germline V gene sequence: CDR1 SGHDN, CDR2 FVKESK. Here the CDR3 reads CASSHQGTVPWYF. CDR3 nucleotides: TGTGCCAGCAGCCACCAGGGGACGGTCCCATGGTACTTC.

This chain connects TRBV5-3 to TRBJ2-7; D ambiguous. TRBV5-3 belongs to the ORF category, with a function that is uncertain. CDR3 size: 17 residues. V was trimmed by 1 base and J by 7 bases, leaving 24 bases between them. The DNA of the CDR3 is TGTGCCAGAAGCTTGCCTTGCCGTACTTATTCCTACGTTGAGCAGTACTTC. This encodes CARSLPCRTYSYVEQYF.

The chain uses TRBV28 and TRBJ2-7, with 10 nucleotides matching TRBD2. Germline trimming cut 3 bases from V and 6 bases from J; bases unmatched to any gene: 8. Germline V CDR1 and CDR2: MDHEN, SYDVKM. This CDR3 spans 15 amino acids. This CDR3 reads CASSFRIAGGGEQYF. The CDR3 DNA is TGTGCCAGCAGTTTCCGGATAGCGGGAGGCGGCGAGCAGTACTTC.

This sequence joins TRBV12-3 or TRBV12-4 and TRBJ2-3, with TRBD2 matching 7 bases. Unmatched junction bases numbered 9, after V lost 8 bases and J lost 7 bases. CDR3 length equals 13 residues. CDR3 sequence reads: CASGGGPGNTQYF. The DNA for the CDR3 is TGTGCCAGCGGGGGAGGGCCGGGGAATACGCAGTATTTT.

The DNA for the CDR3 is TGTGCCACCAGCAGACCTAACAGGGGGGGTGGAAACACCATATATTTT. As protein: CATSRPNRGGGNTIYF. The chain recombines TRBV15 with TRBJ1-3; 8 bases line up with TRBD1. Germline trimming cut 2 bases from V and 3 bases from J; bases unmatched to any gene: 6. CDR3 length equals 16 residues. Germline CDR1 is LNHNV and CDR2 is YYDKDF (reference sequence).

This chain links TRBV19 with TRBJ1-6, with 7 bases matching TRBD1. CDR3 length equals 14 residues. Looked up from germline, CDR1 is LNHDA and CDR2 is SQIVND (reference sequence). The junction had 3 bases not matched to a gene; V was cut back by 3 bases and J by 7 bases. CDR3 DNA: TGTGCCAGTAGTATGGGGACAGAAAATTCACCCCTCCACTTT. Amino acids: CASSMGTENSPLHF.

CDR3 bases: TGTGCCAGCAGCTTAAAGTTGGGCAGGGTGAACACTGAAGCTTTCTTT. Residues: CASSLKLGRVNTEAFF. This sequence joins TRBV7-6 and TRBJ1-1; possible D gene TRBD1, 5 bases. V was pared by 2 bases and J by 0 bases, with 13 bases between. The CDR3 length is 16 residues. CDR1 SGHVS and CDR2 FNYEAQ come from the germline V gene.

The chain has TRBV14 and TRBJ1-5; no reliable D call. Germline V lookup: CDR1 SGHDN, CDR2 FVKESK. V lost 5 bases and J lost 3, with 5 bases in between. The CDR3 length is 12 residues. The CDR3: CASSEYNQPQHF. For the CDR3, the DNA is TGTGCCAGCAGCGAGTACAATCAGCCCCAGCATTTT.

The J gene is TRBJ2-7, the V gene TRBV2; TRBD2 agrees at 10 bases. This CDR3 contains 15 residues. Germline V gives CDR1 SNHLY, CDR2 FYNNEI. Trimming took 1 base from V and 4 from J; bases not matched to a gene: 4. The CDR3 DNA is TGTGCCAGCAGTGAAGTAGGGACTAGCGAGTACGAGCAGTACTTC. Encoded protein: CASSEVGTSEYEQYF.

The CDR3 sequence: CASRGWTGGREQYF. The CDR3 nucleotides are TGTGCCAGCAGAGGGTGGACAGGGGGACGCGAGCAGTACTTC. This chain links TRBV6-5 with TRBJ2-7, with 10 bases matching TRBD1. The CDR3 spans 14 residues. The germline V gene encodes CDR1 MNHEY and CDR2 SVGAGI. Unmatched junction bases numbered 8, after V lost 6 bases and J lost 6 bases.

The V and J genes are TRBV5-6 and TRBJ1-2; 7 bases fit TRBD1. The CDR3 extends over 15 amino acids. With V trimmed by 3 bases and J by 4 bases, 9 bases remained unmatched. Per germline, CDR1 SGHDT and CDR2 YYEEEE. DNA of the CDR3: TGTGCCAGCAGCTCTCCGGGACAGCGGACCTATGGCTACACCTTC. Translation gives CASSSPGQRTYGYTF. Together with reference TRBV5-6 and TRBJ1-2, the CDR3 gives the full variable domain: DAGVTQSPTHLIKTRGQQVTLRCSPKSGHDTVSWYQQALGQGPQFIFQYYEEEERQRGNFPDRFSGHQFPNYSSELNVNALLLGDSALYLCASSSPGQRTYGYTFGSGTRLTVV.

The V gene is TRBV5-1, the J gene TRBJ1-3; the match to TRBD1 covers 7 bases. In germline, CDR1 is SGHRS, CDR2 YFSETQ. CDR3 size: 15 residues. The V gene end was trimmed by 2 bases and the J gene end by 4 bases; junction bases not matched to a gene: 6. The DNA of the CDR3 is TGCGCCAGCAGCTTAACACAGGGGTCCGGAAACACCATATATTTT. This encodes CASSLTQGSGNTIYF.

V usage is TRBV5-1 and J usage is TRBJ2-2; a possible D gene is TRBD2 (6 bases). The V end was cut by 4 bases, the J end by 10 bases, with 29 bases between. Germline V CDR1 and CDR2: SGHRS, YFSETQ. This CDR3 has 18 amino acids. The CDR3 DNA reads TGCGCCAGCAGCGGGGCAGGAGCGTTCTTGAGGGGACTTGAGGAGCTGTTTTTT. This sequence encodes CASSGAGAFLRGLEELFF. Together with reference TRBV5-1 and TRBJ2-2, the CDR3 gives the full variable domain: KAGVTQTPRYLIKTRGQQVTLSCSPISGHRSVSWYQQTPGQGLQFLFEYFSETQRNKGNFPGRFSGRQFSNSRSEMNVSTLELGDSALYLCASSGAGAFLRGLEELFFGEGSRLTVL.

This chain joins TRBV19 and TRBJ1-1; 8 bases are a match to TRBD1. This CDR3 has 14 amino acids. The J segment lost 5 bases and the V segment lost 7 bases, leaving 9 bases of the junction unmatched. Germline CDR1 LNHDA, CDR2 SQIVND (reference sequence). The CDR3 DNA reads as TGTGCCAGTACCCCCGACAGGGGCCGGACTGAAGCTTTCTTT. Protein sequence: CASTPDRGRTEAFF.

As concerns this clone: Other nucleotide sequences from this sample produce the same CDR3. The chain joins TRBV6-5 to TRBJ2-7, with TRBD2 matching 9 bases. Germline-derived CDR1 and CDR2 are MNHEY and SVGAGI. The CDR3 contains 13 residues. V was clipped by 6 bases and J by 4 bases; unmatched bases: 4. Here the CDR3 DNA reads TGTGCCAGCAGGGGAGCGGGGGGATACGAGCAGTACTTC. This translates into CASRGAGGYEQYF.

This chain connects TRBV3-1 (or the pseudogene TRBV3-2) to TRBJ2-2, with D hard to call. CDR1 and CDR2 from the germline V gene are LGHDT and YNNKEL (reference sequence). V was shortened by 0 bases and J by 5 bases, with 7 bases between the two germline ends. There are 14 residues in the CDR3. The CDR3 region is CASSQDHGTGELFF. Here the CDR3 DNA reads TGTGCCAGCAGCCAAGATCACGGGACCGGGGAGCTGTTTTTT.

DNA for the CDR3: TGTGCCAGCAGGCGGGGGGCAGCTTTCGAGCAGTACTTC. Amino acids: CASRRGAAFEQYF. This chain uses TRBV6-5 with TRBJ2-7; 8 bases are shared with TRBD2. CDR1 and CDR2 from the germline V gene are MNHEY and SVGAGI. The CDR3 contains 13 residues. V lost 6 bases, J lost 6 bases, and 7 bases stayed unmatched.

For the CDR3, the DNA is TGTGCCAGCAGCCCTTCCACACCAGGCTATGGCTACACCTTC. Its protein product is CASSPSTPGYGYTF. The chain joins TRBV3-1 (or the pseudogene TRBV3-2) to TRBJ1-2; no reliable D call. The CDR3 extends over 14 amino acids. Trimming removed 4 bases at V and 4 bases at J, with 13 bases between. Germline CDR1 LGHDT, CDR2 YNNKEL (reference sequence).

This chain connects TRBV10-3 to TRBJ1-2; D gene uncertain. Germline V lookup: CDR1 ENHRY, CDR2 SYGVKD. With 6 bases removed from V and 5 bases from J, the gap between germline ends came to 13 bases. CDR3 size: 13 residues. Written as DNA, the CDR3 is TGTGCCATCAGAGAGCAGATCTTATATGGCTACACCTTC. Protein: CAIREQILYGYTF.

V gene TRBV10-3 combines with J gene TRBJ2-2; D gene ambiguous. CDR3 size: 12 residues. The germline gives CDR1 ENHRY, CDR2 SYGVKD. Trimming removed 4 bases at V and 3 bases at J, with 3 bases between. Written as DNA, the CDR3 is TGTGCCATCAGTGCTGACACCGGGGAGCTGTTTTTT. Translation gives CAISADTGELFF.

Here the CDR3 reads CASSFEATGVSPLHF. Written as DNA, the CDR3 is TGTGCCAGCAGCTTTGAAGCCACAGGGGTTTCACCCCTCCACTTT. The rearrangement links TRBV7-9 to TRBJ1-6; 7 nucleotides agree with TRBD1. The V and J ends lost 3 bases and 9 bases, in that order; junction bases with no gene match: 8. Germline V gives CDR1 SEHNR, CDR2 FQNEAQ (reference sequence). The CDR3 is made up of 15 amino acids.

The chain employs TRBV4-1 and TRBJ2-1; D remains unclear. CDR3 length: 16 residues. Per the germline V gene, CDR1 is MGHRA and CDR2 is YSYEKL. The V and J ends lost 3 bases and 2 bases respectively, with 14 bases between them. CDR3 sequence: CASSQPAASPYNEQFF. The CDR3 DNA sequence: TGCGCCAGCAGCCAGCCGGCAGCGAGTCCCTACAATGAGCAGTTCTTC.

V usage is TRBV5-1 and J usage is TRBJ2-5; 10 bases align to TRBD2. Unmatched junction bases numbered 7, after V lost 0 bases and J lost 5 bases. This CDR3 is built from 16 residues. Germline V CDR1 and CDR2: SGHRS, YFSETQ. For the CDR3, the DNA is TGCGCCAGCAGCTTGGCCCCAGCGGGGGGGTCCGAGACCCAGTACTTC. Amino acids: CASSLAPAGGSETQYF.

The V call is TRBV18, the J call TRBJ1-5, with D tentatively TRBD1 (5 bases). The V gene lost 5 bases and the J gene lost 3 bases, with 14 bases spanning the gap. CDR3 length: 15 residues. Germline CDR1 KGHSH, CDR2 LQKENI. Here the CDR3 reads CASSSGGWNNQPQHF. DNA of the CDR3: TGTGCCAGCTCATCGGGGGGATGGAACAATCAGCCCCAGCATTTT.

Details on this clone: Compared with germline, one end of the junction differs, possibly owing to a read error. The chain's CDR3 is CATSDFPAKPRNTEAFF. Written as DNA, the CDR3 is TGTGCCACCAGTGATTTCCCCGCCAAACCGCGGAACACTGAGGCTTTCTTT. The rearrangement joins TRBV24-1 to TRBJ1-1; D not resolved. The CDR3 consists of 17 residues. Germline CDR1 reads KGHDR; CDR2 reads SFDVKD.

This chain links TRBV27 with TRBJ1-5, with D possibly matching TRBD1 (5 bases). V was cut by 2 bases and J by 6 bases, with 14 bases left in between. This CDR3 is 15 amino acids long. CDR1 and CDR2 (germline): MNHEY, SMNVEV (reference sequence). The CDR3 bases are TGTGCCAGCAGTTTACGCAGGGAGGTTAGTCAGCCCCAGCATTTT. Translating it yields CASSLRREVSQPQHF.